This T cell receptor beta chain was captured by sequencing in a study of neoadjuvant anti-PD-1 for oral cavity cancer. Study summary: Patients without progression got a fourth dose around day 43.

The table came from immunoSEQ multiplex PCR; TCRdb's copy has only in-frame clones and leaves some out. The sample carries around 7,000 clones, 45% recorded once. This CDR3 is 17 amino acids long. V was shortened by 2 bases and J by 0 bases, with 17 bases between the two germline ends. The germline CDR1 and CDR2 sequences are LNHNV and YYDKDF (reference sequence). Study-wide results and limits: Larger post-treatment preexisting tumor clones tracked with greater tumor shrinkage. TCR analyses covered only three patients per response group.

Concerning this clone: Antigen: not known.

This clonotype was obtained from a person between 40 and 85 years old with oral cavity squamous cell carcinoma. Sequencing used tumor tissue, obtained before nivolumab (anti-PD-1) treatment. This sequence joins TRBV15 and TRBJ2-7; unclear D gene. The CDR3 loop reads CATSRIGGPKISYEQYF. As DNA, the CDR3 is TGTGCCACCAGCAGAATTGGTGGACCGAAGATCTCCTACGAGCAGTACTTC.